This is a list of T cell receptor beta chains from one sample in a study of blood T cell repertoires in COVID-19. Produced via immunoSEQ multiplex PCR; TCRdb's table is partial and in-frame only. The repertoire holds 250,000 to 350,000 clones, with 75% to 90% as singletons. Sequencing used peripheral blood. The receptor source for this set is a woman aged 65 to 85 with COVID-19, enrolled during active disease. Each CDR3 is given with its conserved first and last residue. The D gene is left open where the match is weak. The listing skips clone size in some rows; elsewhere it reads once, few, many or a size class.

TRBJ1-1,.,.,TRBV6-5,TGTGCCAGCTATTCCCTCGGGGGTATGAACACTGAAGCTTTCTTT,CASYSLGGMNTEAFF
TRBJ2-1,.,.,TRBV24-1,TGTGCCACCAGTGACCACTACCGACAGTACAATGAGCAGTTCTTC,CATSDHYRQYNEQFF
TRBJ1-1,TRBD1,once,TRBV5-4,TGTGCCAGCAGCTTTGCGGGACAGCCTAGGACTGAAGCTTTCTTT,CASSFAGQPRTEAFF
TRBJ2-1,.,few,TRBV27,TGTGCCAGCAGTTTAAGGGTAGGGGGTAACAATGAGCAGTTCTTC,CASSLRVGGNNEQFF
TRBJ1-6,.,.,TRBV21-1,TGTGCCAGCCAGGGGGACAGTTCGTCCCTCCACTTT,CASQGDSSSLHF
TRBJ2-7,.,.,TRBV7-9,TGTGCCAGCAGCATTCGGACAGACGTCACCTACGAGCAGTACTTC,CASSIRTDVTYEQYF
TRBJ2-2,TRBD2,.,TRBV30,TGTGCCTCCTGGGGGGGTGCCGGGGAGCTGTTTTTT,CASWGGAGELFF
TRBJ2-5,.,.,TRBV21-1,TGTGCCACTTTTTCCAGGGGGCGATGGGAGACCCAGTACTTC,CATFSRGRWETQYF
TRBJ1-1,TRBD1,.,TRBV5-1,TGCGCCAGCAGCTTGACCGGACAGGGAAGAGAAGCTTTCTTT,CASSLTGQGREAFF
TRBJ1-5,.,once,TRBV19,TGTGCCAGTAGTATAGATCTGCAGGTCAAACAGCCCCAGCATTTT,CASSIDLQVKQPQHF
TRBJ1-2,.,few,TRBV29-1,TGCAGCGTTGAAGAAAGCATACGGACAGCCGCTTCGGGCTACACCTTC,CSVEESIRTAASGYTF
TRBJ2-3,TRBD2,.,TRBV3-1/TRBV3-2,TGTGCCAGCAGCCAAGCACTAGCGGGGGGCGCAGATACGCAGTATTTT,CASSQALAGGADTQYF
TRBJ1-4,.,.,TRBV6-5,TGTGCCAGCAGATCAGGGATCACCACTAATGAAAAACTGTTTTTT,CASRSGITTNEKLFF
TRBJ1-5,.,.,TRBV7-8,TGTGCCAGCCCCGCGGCCCTCAGGGCCAATCAGCCCCAGCATTTT,CASPAALRANQPQHF
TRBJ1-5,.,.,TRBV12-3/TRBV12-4,TGTGCCTCGGGGGGGCAGCCCCAGCATTTT,CASGGQPQHF
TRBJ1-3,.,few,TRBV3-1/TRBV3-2,TGTGCCAGCAGCCAAGACCGTGGAAACACCATATATTTT,CASSQDRGNTIYF